The clone carrying this TCR beta chain showed up many times. Antigen unknown. Researchers defined stable Graves' hyperthyroidism as no ophthalmopathy progression within 18 months. The PBMCs were taken from more than 8 ml of fresh peripheral blood. TCR beta CDR3 regions were amplified from RNA transcripts. HTBI primers were employed in a first-round RT-PCR of the TCR CDR3. TCRdb recomputed calls from the multiplex PCR reads with MiXCR, one row per CDR3 protein. Of roughly 740,000 distinct CDR3 sequences listed, about a sixth were seen once; the top ten hold under 10%. This specimen belongs to a study of T cells in Graves' hyperthyroidism and ophthalmopathy. General observations from the study: The model predicted ophthalmopathy a median roughly six months before onset.

V gave up 1 base and J gave up 8 bases, with 9 bases separating them. The germline CDR1 and CDR2 sequences are SGHTA and FQGNSA. The CDR3 has 13 residues. The sequence was obtained from a man in his late teens or twenties with Graves' hyperthyroidism. The chain is built from TRBV7-2 and TRBJ2-1; weak D call: TRBD2 (6 bases). Sequenced material: blood. The CDR3 DNA sequence: TGTGCCAGCAGCTTAGGGACTAACGATGAGCAGTTCTTC. Protein sequence: CASSLGTNDEQFF.